This T cell receptor (beta chain) was documented in a study of CD8+ T cells in alopecia areata listed by TCRdb under 2018. With respect to the entire study: Treated patients were enrolled in an open-label pilot trial of oral tofacitinib at 5 to 10 mg twice daily for moderate-to-severe alopecia areata. Tofacitinib was administered for 6 to 18 months, and 6 months of follow-up off drug were then conducted to assess delayed response and recurrence. In treated patients, disease severity was measured using the SALT score, which gives the percentage of scalp surface area affected. The study used high-throughput TCRbeta sequencing to examine T cell clonal expansion in alopecia areata, in both the C3H/HeJ mouse model and human patients. In humans, TCRbeta sequencing was performed on scalp tissue and on sorted CD4+ and CD8+ peripheral blood T cells from healthy controls and from patients with patchy or totalis/universalis alopecia areata. Biopsies were taken from tofacitinib-treated patients at baseline and again at 4 and 24 weeks into treatment, and several of those patients also had a later scalp biopsy. Scalp clonality was compared across normal scalp (n=4), patchy alopecia areata scalp (n=8), and alopecia totalis/universalis scalp (n=8). RNA came from the PAXgene miRNA kit for fixed scalp, the miRNeasy kit for PBMCs, and the RNeasy kit for mouse skin. immunoSEQ multiplex PCR using 35 Vbeta forward primers and 13 Jbeta reverse primers was used to amplify TCRbeta CDR3 regions. Beyond this particular receptor, the publication reports: Unlike mouse skin, where gammadelta T cells dominate, normal human skin contains resident alphabeta T cells that get sequenced too, which complicates analysis of the scalp TCR repertoire. Compared with mice, TCR sequences shared between patients were less clear, possibly partly because of HLA diversity across the patient population. Lesional scalp, especially in alopecia totalis/universalis, showed higher clonality and more expanded CD8+ clones than normal scalp, suggesting antigenic drive. Many expanded lesional clones persisted in scalp and blood during tofacitinib treatment, which may partly explain relapse after stopping treatment. The treated cohort was small, with a single nonresponder, so links between baseline CD8+ expansion and response need larger studies. With tofacitinib, both scalp clonality and the number of expanded CD8+ clones among the top 100 scalp clones went down significantly.

V ends up 3 bases short and J 1 base short, with an unmatched junction base count of 4. CDR1 and CDR2 are read off the germline V gene as MGHDK and SYGVNS. Including the terminal cysteine and phenylalanine, the CDR3 comprises 15 residues. The read is trimmed to its CDR3 DNA, 45 bases read in frame from base 1. This specimen's treatment or condition label, per the study, means: oral pan-JAK inhibitor, 5-10 mg twice daily. Lesional scalp punch biopsies and peripheral blood were obtained from alopecia areata patients. PBMCs were isolated by density centrifugation and stained for CD3, CD4 and CD8, and CD4+ and CD8+ T cells were sorted on a FACSAria. Of note for this clone: The antigen it recognizes is unknown. There are no base qualities to consult, and no much larger clone falls within one base.

Library construction relied on the immunoSEQ multiplex PCR assay. For TCR sequencing, RNA was extracted from every sample and reverse transcribed into cDNA to serve as template. SuperScript III was used to make first-strand cDNA, primed with a 2:1 mix of oligo-dT and random hexamers. A synthetic immune receptor repertoire was used to assess amplification bias, and residual bias was removed computationally. The original methods were these. Raw reads were preprocessed to remove errors, and CDR3 was defined according to IMGT conventions as the region from the conserved cysteine to phenylalanine. Clonality was computed by normalizing Shannon entropy by log2 of the number of productive unique TCRs and subtracting the result from 1. CD4 or CD8 identity of scalp clones was inferred by cross-referencing scalp TCRbeta sequences with sorted blood CD4 and CD8 repertoires. TCRdb carries this immuneACCESS record with in-frame sequences only. Its versions omit some clonotypes, under half of them owing to an unresolved V gene in the studies checked, with the rest unexplained. That table supplies the V and J calls and clone size; D and trimming were determined from the DNA. In all, the sample holds fewer than 250,000 clones, and less than 50% of those were seen once. The top ten constitute over 2.5% of the sample.

The chain uses TRBV25-1 and TRBJ2-5; TRBD1 matches 8 bases in the middle. Sample: CD4+ T cells sorted from blood, taken around week 36, from a patient treated with tofacitinib. The sequence was obtained from a human donor with alopecia areata. The DNA is as follows: TGTGCCAGCAGTGACCTGGGACAGGCCCAAGAGACCCAGTACTTC. Its translation is CASSDLGQAQETQYF. With the portions outside the CDR3 filled from the reference TRBV25-1 and TRBJ2-5 genes, the complete variable region becomes EADIYQTPRYLVIGTGKKITLECSQTMGHDKMYWYQQDPGMELHLIHYSYGVNSTEKGDLSSESTVSRIRTEHFPLTLESARPSHTSQYLCASSDLGQAQETQYFGPGTRLLVL.